One sample yielded the 23 T cell receptor beta chains listed below, sequenced in a study of cytomegalovirus exposure and HLA in healthy donors. PCR employed 60 Vbeta and 13 Jbeta primers. Using immunoSEQ multiplex PCR, the repertoire was profiled, and TCRdb retains in-frame clones only, with some absent. The sample lists some 150,000 clones; 55% to 70% were seen once. Sequencing was done on a sample of PBMCs. The origin of the receptors is a woman in her fifties or sixties in good health and CMV-seropositive.

This clone showed up just a few times. The chain links TRBV4-2 to TRBJ2-5, with 7 bases identical to TRBD1. Germline assignment: CDR1 LGHNA and CDR2 YNFKEQ. The trim removed 1 base at V and 1 base at J, leaving 3 bases unmatched. The CDR3 is 15 residues long. The CDR3 nucleotides are TGTGCCAGCAGCCAAGTTTGGGACAGCCAAGAGACCCAGTACTTC. This sequence encodes CASSQVWDSQETQYF.

The chain links TRBV2 to TRBJ2-2, with 8 bases aligning to TRBD1. Germline CDR1 reads SNHLY; CDR2 reads FYNNEI. V lost 4 bases, J lost 7 bases, and 5 bases stayed unmatched. This CDR3 region has 14 residues. CDR3 nucleotide sequence: TGTGCCAGCAGTGGGATAGGACAGGGCGGGGAGCTGTTTTTT. Translating gives CASSGIGQGGELFF.

CDR3 coding DNA: TGTGCCAGCATGGGGACAGGGTACTCAGATACGCAGTATTTT. Its protein product is CASMGTGYSDTQYF. The chain links TRBV2 to TRBJ2-3; 9 positions match TRBD1. The V segment lost 7 bases and the J segment 4 bases; nucleotides outside the gene matches: 6. This CDR3 has 14 amino acids. CDR1 SNHLY and CDR2 FYNNEI come from the germline V gene.

V gene TRBV28 combines with J gene TRBJ2-2, with 10 bases identical to TRBD1. V was clipped by 4 bases and J by 8 bases; unmatched bases: 7. CDR1 is MDHEN and CDR2 is SYDVKM in the germline V gene. The length of the CDR3 is 15 residues. CDR3 coding DNA: TGTGCCAGCAGTTCCCCGACAGGGGGCATTGGGGAGCTGTTTTTT. Amino acids: CASSSPTGGIGELFF.

This clone was observed a handful of times. This rearrangement joins TRBV5-1 to TRBJ2-6, with TRBD1 as a possible D gene (6 bases). The germline V and J ends were trimmed by 0 bases and 0 bases, with 13 bases remaining between them. CDR1 SGHRS and CDR2 YFSETQ come from the germline V gene. The CDR3 sequence is 18 residues long. The CDR3 here is CASSLAGRGYSGANVLTF. The CDR3 DNA reads TGCGCCAGCAGCTTGGCGGGCAGGGGATACTCTGGGGCCAACGTCCTGACTTTC.

The V gene is TRBV30, the J gene TRBJ1-2; D gene ambiguous. The V gene's germline CDR1 is GTSNPN and CDR2 SVGIG (reference sequence). The CDR3 consists of 13 residues. Trimming pared 5 bases from V and 0 bases from J, leaving 10 bases between. The CDR3 nucleotides are TGTGCCTGGTCCCTGTTAGCTAACTATGGCTACACCTTC. Protein: CAWSLLANYGYTF. The full variable domain, completed using reference TRBV30 and TRBJ1-2, is SQTIHQWPATLVQPVGSPLSLECTVEGTSNPNLYWYRQAAGRGLQLLFYSVGIGQISSEVPQNLSASRPQDRQFILSSKKLLLSDSGFYLCAWSLLANYGYTFGSGTRLTVV.

V gene TRBV4-1 combines with J gene TRBJ2-7; D is ambiguous. The length of the CDR3 is 15 residues. V was shortened by 0 bases and J by 4 bases, with 13 bases between the two germline ends. Germline CDR1 is MGHRA and CDR2 is YSYEKL. The CDR3: CASSQERDSSYEQYF. For the CDR3, the DNA is TGCGCCAGCAGCCAAGAACGAGACTCTTCTTACGAGCAGTACTTC.

The chain uses TRBV6-5 and TRBJ1-4, with D possibly being TRBD1 (5 bases). Germline loops: CDR1 MNHEY, CDR2 SVGAGI. The CDR3 contains 15 residues. V was trimmed by 6 bases and J by 0 bases, leaving 11 bases between them. CDR3 coding DNA: TGTGCCAGCAGCAGACAGTTTGCAACTAATGAAAAACTGTTTTTT. The encoded protein is CASSRQFATNEKLFF.

The chain has TRBV6-1 and TRBJ2-7, with D possibly being TRBD1 (5 bases). Trimming pared 6 bases from V and 2 bases from J, leaving 14 bases between. Germline assignment: CDR1 MNHNS and CDR2 SASEGT. The CDR3 is made up of 14 amino acids. CDR3 bases: TGTGCCAGCAGGAAACAGGTTGGGGCCTACGAGCAGTACTTC. It is translated as CASRKQVGAYEQYF.

This chain connects TRBV28 to TRBJ2-1; 9 bases agree with TRBD2. The CDR3 runs 14 residues. V was clipped by 6 bases and J by 9 bases; unmatched bases: 9. Germline V CDR1 and CDR2: MDHEN, SYDVKM. The CDR3 nucleotides are TGTGCCAGCAGCTTAGCGGGAGAACTAATTGAGCAGTTCTTC. Protein: CASSLAGELIEQFF. Full variable domain (outside the CDR3, taken from reference TRBV28 and TRBJ2-1): DVKVTQSSRYLVKRTGEKVFLECVQDMDHENMFWYRQDPGLGLRLIYFSYDVKMKEKGDIPEGYSVSREKKERFSLILESASTNQTSMYLCASSLAGELIEQFFGPGTRLTVL.

This rearrangement joins TRBV6-5 to TRBJ2-7, with 9 bases identical to TRBD2. There are 16 residues in the CDR3. Germline CDR1 and CDR2: MNHEY and SVGAGI. V was pared by 0 bases and J by 0 bases, with 3 bases of the junction left unmatched. The CDR3 here is CASSYSTSGNSYEQYF. Written as DNA, the CDR3 is TGTGCCAGCAGTTACTCGACTAGCGGCAACTCCTACGAGCAGTACTTC.

The table lists this clone with a count of one. The chain carries TRBV21-1 and TRBJ1-4. TRBV21-1 constitutes a pseudogene. This CDR3 comprises 16 residues. CDR3 nucleotide sequence: TGTGCCAGCAGCAACTTTTCCGGGGAGGGCAATGAAAAACTGTTTTTT. Its translation: CASSNFSGEGNEKLFF.

The chain couples TRBV28 to TRBJ1-1; D is undetermined. V was trimmed by 5 bases and J by 1 base, leaving 14 bases between them. Germline V lookup: CDR1 MDHEN, CDR2 SYDVKM. This CDR3 spans 15 amino acids. CDR3 in amino acids: CASSPSGRANTEAFF. Written as DNA, the CDR3 is TGTGCCAGCAGTCCCTCGGGGAGGGCGAACACTGAAGCTTTCTTT.

This clone was observed a handful of times. The genes are TRBV4-3 and TRBJ2-3; 12 bases line up with TRBD2. Germline CDR1 and CDR2: LGHNA and YSLEER. The CDR3 sequence is 17 residues long. The J segment lost 0 bases and the V segment lost 4 bases, leaving 5 bases of the junction unmatched. The CDR3 protein is CASSPRTSGASTDTQYF. CDR3 DNA: TGCGCCAGCAGCCCGAGGACTAGCGGGGCGAGCACAGATACGCAGTATTTT.

This clone was seen more than once but under ten times. This CDR3 reads CATSRAIPLLTQGANQPQHF. CDR3 sequence (DNA): TGTGCCACCAGCAGAGCCATCCCTTTATTAACACAGGGGGCTAATCAGCCCCAGCATTTT. This sequence joins TRBV15 and TRBJ1-5; 9 bases line up with TRBD1. The CDR3 totals 20 residues. Trimming at V came to 1 base and at J to 4 bases, leaving 17 bases not matched to a gene. Per germline, CDR1 LNHNV and CDR2 YYDKDF (reference sequence).

V usage is TRBV6-5 and J usage is TRBJ2-7; TRBD2 agrees at 7 bases. There are 15 residues in the CDR3. Unmatched junction bases numbered 7, after V lost 2 bases and J lost 3 bases. Germline V gene sequence: CDR1 MNHEY, CDR2 SVGAGI. The CDR3 DNA follows: TGTGCCAGCAGTTACGAGGCGGGAGTGGACTACGAGCAGTACTTC. It translates to CASSYEAGVDYEQYF.

The chain carries TRBV27 and TRBJ2-7, with a tentative D call TRBD2 (6 bases). Trimming left V 7 bases short and J 3 bases short, with 10 bases between. The CDR3 has 12 amino acids. The germline gives CDR1 MNHEY, CDR2 SMNVEV (reference sequence). CDR3 sequence (DNA): TGTGCCAGCACCTCGGGACTCTACGAGCAGTACTTC. Protein sequence: CASTSGLYEQYF.

This clone has just a few counts. V and J are TRBV30 and TRBJ2-1; D gene ambiguous. Per germline, CDR1 GTSNPN and CDR2 SVGIG (reference sequence). The CDR3 contains 11 residues. The V and J ends lost 1 base and 6 bases respectively, with 4 bases between them. The CDR3 sequence is CAWSAGNEQFF. The CDR3 bases are TGTGCCTGGAGTGCAGGCAATGAGCAGTTCTTC.

The chain couples TRBV7-8 to TRBJ2-1; 9 nucleotides match TRBD1. Germline CDR1 SGHVS, CDR2 FQNEAQ. The CDR3 totals 15 residues. Germline trimming cut 4 bases from V and 8 bases from J; bases unmatched to any gene: 9. The CDR3 loop is CASSSETGGYDEQFF. CDR3 nucleotides: TGTGCCAGCAGCTCCGAGACAGGGGGGTACGATGAGCAGTTCTTC.

This clone was recorded a few times. The chain employs TRBV10-3 and TRBJ1-1; D perhaps matches TRBD1 (6 bases). The germline V gene has CDR1 ENHRY and CDR2 SYGVKD. The CDR3 has 13 residues. With 4 bases removed from V and 5 bases from J, the gap between germline ends came to 11 bases. The CDR3 region has the DNA TGTGCCATCAGTGGACAGGATAATACTGAAGCTTTCTTT. Protein: CAISGQDNTEAFF.

This chain joins TRBV2 and TRBJ2-3, with D perhaps matching TRBD1 (7 bases). The CDR3 sequence is 14 residues long. V lost 6 bases to trimming and J lost 4 bases, with 14 bases between them. Germline CDR1 is SNHLY and CDR2 is FYNNEI. This CDR3 is CASSAQGGADTQYF. DNA of the CDR3: TGTGCCAGCAGCGCCCAGGGGGGCGCAGATACGCAGTATTTT.

Only one count was recorded for this clone. The chain recombines TRBV7-2 with TRBJ1-1; TRBD1 aligns across 8 bases. The CDR3 loop spans 15 amino acids. V dropped 8 bases and J dropped 4; count of bases not matched to a gene: 12. Germline values: CDR1 SGHTA, CDR2 FQGNSA. The CDR3 reads CASSAGGQVATEAFF. CDR3 coding DNA: TGTGCCAGCTCAGCGGGGGGACAGGTTGCCACTGAAGCTTTCTTT.

The rearrangement links TRBV5-1 to TRBJ2-7; 15 bases align to TRBD2. The junction had 9 bases not matched to a gene; V was cut back by 3 bases and J by 2 bases. CDR3 size: 18 residues. The germline V gene encodes CDR1 SGHRS and CDR2 YFSETQ. CDR3 sequence: CASSSGTSGRPEAYEQYF. CDR3 sequence (DNA): TGCGCCAGCAGCTCCGGGACTAGCGGGAGGCCAGAGGCCTACGAGCAGTACTTC. The variable domain in full, completed from reference TRBV5-1 and TRBJ2-7, reads KAGVTQTPRYLIKTRGQQVTLSCSPISGHRSVSWYQQTPGQGLQFLFEYFSETQRNKGNFPGRFSGRQFSNSRSEMNVSTLELGDSALYLCASSSGTSGRPEAYEQYFGPGTRLTVT.